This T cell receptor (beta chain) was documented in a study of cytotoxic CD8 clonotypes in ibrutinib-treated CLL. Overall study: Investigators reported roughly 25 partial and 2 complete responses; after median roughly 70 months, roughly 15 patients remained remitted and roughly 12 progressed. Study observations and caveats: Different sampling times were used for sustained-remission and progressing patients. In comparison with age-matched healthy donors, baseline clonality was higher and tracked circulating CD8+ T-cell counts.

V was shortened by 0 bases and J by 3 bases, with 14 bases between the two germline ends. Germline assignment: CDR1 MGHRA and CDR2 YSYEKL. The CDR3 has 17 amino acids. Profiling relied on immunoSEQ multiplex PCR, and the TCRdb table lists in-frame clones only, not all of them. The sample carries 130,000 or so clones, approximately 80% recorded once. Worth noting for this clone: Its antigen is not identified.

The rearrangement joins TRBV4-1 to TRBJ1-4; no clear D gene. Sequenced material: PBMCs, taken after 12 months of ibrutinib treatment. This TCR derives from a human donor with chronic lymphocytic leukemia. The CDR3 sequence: CASSQEEVVFSNEKLFF. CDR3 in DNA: TGCGCCAGCAGCCAAGAAGAGGTCGTTTTCTCTAATGAAAAACTGTTTTTT.